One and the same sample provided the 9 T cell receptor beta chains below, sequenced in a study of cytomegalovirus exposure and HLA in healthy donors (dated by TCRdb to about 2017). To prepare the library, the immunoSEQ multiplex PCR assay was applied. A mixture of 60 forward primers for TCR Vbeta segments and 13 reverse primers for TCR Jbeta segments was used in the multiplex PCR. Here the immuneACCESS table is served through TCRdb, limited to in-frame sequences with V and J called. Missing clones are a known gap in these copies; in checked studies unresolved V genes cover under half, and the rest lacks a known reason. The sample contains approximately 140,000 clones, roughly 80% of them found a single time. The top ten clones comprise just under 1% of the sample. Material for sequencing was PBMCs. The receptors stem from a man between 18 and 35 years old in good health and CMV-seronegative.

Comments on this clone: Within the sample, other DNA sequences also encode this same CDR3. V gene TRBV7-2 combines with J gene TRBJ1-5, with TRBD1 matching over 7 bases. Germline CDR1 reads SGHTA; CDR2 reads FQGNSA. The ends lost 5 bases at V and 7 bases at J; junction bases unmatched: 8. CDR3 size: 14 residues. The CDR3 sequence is CASSLRQGGQPQHF. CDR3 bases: TGTGCCAGCAGCCTCAGACAGGGCGGGCAGCCCCAGCATTTT.

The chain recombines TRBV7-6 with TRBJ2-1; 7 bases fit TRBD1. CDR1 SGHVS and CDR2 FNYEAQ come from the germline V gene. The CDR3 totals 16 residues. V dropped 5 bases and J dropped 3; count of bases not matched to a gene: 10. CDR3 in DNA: TGTGCCAGCAGCCCCCCCCCGGGACAGTTCTACAATGAGCAGTTCTTC. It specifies CASSPPPGQFYNEQFF.

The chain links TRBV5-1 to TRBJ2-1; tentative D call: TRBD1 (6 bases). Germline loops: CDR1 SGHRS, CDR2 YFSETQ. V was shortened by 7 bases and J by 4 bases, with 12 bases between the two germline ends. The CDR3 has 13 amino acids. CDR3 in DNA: TGCGCCAGCCGGACAGAGGTGTACAATGAGCAGTTCTTC. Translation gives CASRTEVYNEQFF.

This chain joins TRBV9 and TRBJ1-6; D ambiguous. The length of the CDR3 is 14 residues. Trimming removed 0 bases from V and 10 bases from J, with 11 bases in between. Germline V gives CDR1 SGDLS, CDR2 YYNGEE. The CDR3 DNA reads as TGTGCCAGCAGCGTAGAGAGGGTTAACTCACCCCTCCACTTT. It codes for CASSVERVNSPLHF. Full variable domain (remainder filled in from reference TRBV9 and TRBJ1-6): DSGVTQTPKHLITATGQRVTLRCSPRSGDLSVYWYQQSLDQGLQFLIQYYNGEERAKGNILERFSAQQFPDLHSELNLSSLELGDSALYFCASSVERVNSPLHFGNGTRLTVT.

The chain's CDR3 is CASSTHRVGTEAFF. The DNA of the CDR3 is TGTGCCAGCAGCACCCACAGGGTAGGCACTGAAGCTTTCTTT. V and J are TRBV9 and TRBJ1-1; the D gene is possibly TRBD1 (6 bases). The germline CDR1 and CDR2 sequences are SGDLS and YYNGEE. V was clipped by 4 bases and J by 4 bases, with 14 bases between them. The CDR3 runs to 14 residues.

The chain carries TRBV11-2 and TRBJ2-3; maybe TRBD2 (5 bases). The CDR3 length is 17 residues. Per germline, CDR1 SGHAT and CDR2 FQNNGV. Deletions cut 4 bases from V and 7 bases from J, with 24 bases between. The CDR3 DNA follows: TGTGCCAGCAGCTCCTTAATGGAGGAGGACGAGGGTCATACGCAGTATTTT. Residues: CASSSLMEEDEGHTQYF.

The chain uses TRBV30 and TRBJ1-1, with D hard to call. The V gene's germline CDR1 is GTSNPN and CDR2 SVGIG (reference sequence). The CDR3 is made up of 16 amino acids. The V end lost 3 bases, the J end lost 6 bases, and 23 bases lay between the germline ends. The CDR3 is CAWRFGGVSNFAEAFF. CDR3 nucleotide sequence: TGTGCCTGGAGATTCGGCGGGGTTAGTAATTTTGCTGAAGCTTTCTTT.

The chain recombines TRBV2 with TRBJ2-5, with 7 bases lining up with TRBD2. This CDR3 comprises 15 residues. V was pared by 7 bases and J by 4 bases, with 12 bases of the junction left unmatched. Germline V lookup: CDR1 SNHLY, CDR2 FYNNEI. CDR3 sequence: CASKRPSGGGETQYF. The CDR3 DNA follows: TGTGCCAGCAAACGCCCGTCGGGGGGTGGAGAGACCCAGTACTTC.

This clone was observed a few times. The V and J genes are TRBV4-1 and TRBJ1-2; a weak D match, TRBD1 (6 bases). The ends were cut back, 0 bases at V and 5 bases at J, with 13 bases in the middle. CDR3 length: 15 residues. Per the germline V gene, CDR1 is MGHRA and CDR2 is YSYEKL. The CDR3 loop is CASSQEGTPIYGYTF. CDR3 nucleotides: TGCGCCAGCAGCCAAGAAGGGACACCGATTTATGGCTACACCTTC.